The present T cell receptor beta chain was sequenced within a study of blood T cell repertoires in COVID-19. Study overall: From T cells, B-cell-depleted T cells, or PBMCs came the material, which was cDNA or gDNA.

Here immunoSEQ multiplex PCR was the method, and the copy in TCRdb shows in-frame clones only, minus some. The sample comprises 350,000 to 400,000 clones, roughly nine tenths of which are singletons, and 0.95% to 1.1% rests with the top ten. V trimming: 7 bases; J trimming: 2 bases; junction bases outside the gene matches: 4. The CDR3 spans 13 residues. CDR1 is LNHDA and CDR2 is SQIVND in the germline V gene (reference sequence). This clone appeared once. Different DNA sequences within this sample yield the same CDR3. The specimen was PBMCs or T cells enriched from blood (not recorded which). The TCR sequence derives from a man between 18 and 29 years old who had recovered from COVID-19. V usage is TRBV19 and J usage is TRBJ1-2, with 7 bases identical to TRBD1. This CDR3 reads CASTLDRNYGYTF. The CDR3 DNA sequence: TGTGCCAGTACCCTGGACAGGAACTATGGCTACACCTTC. The full variable domain, completed using reference TRBV19 and TRBJ1-2, is DGGITQSPKYLFRKEGQNVTLSCEQNLNHDAMYWYRQDPGQGLRLIYYSQIVNDFQKGDIAEGYSVSREKKESFPLTVTSAQKNPTAFYLCASTLDRNYGYTFGSGTRLTVV.